The rows below give T cell receptor beta chains drawn from one sample of a study of cytomegalovirus exposure and HLA in healthy donors. Profiled with immunoSEQ multiplex PCR; TCRdb holds only in-frame clones, not every one. Of 150,000 to 200,000 clones in the sample, 84% are singletons; the top ten hold around 6.7%. The sample was PBMCs. These receptors came from a man aged 18 to 30 in good health and CMV-seropositive. CDR3s include the opening cysteine and the closing phenylalanine or tryptophan. The D gene is left open where the match is weak. Expanded clones get a size class; other rows say once, few or many, or leave the size out.

cdr3_aa cdr3_nt d_call j_call v_call clone_size
CAWSYQGSQPQHF TGTGCCTGGAGCTACCAGGGGAGCCAGCCCCAGCATTTT - TRBJ1-5 TRBV30 -
CASSSGLAGFNEQFF TGCGCCAGCAGCTCTGGACTAGCGGGATTCAATGAGCAGTTCTTC TRBD2 TRBJ2-1 TRBV5-1 -
CASSLYSGGNQPQHF TGTGCCAGCAGTTTATACAGCGGTGGCAATCAGCCCCAGCATTTT - TRBJ1-5 TRBV27 -
CASSQGQGPYEQYF TGTGCCAGCAGCCAGGGACAGGGACCCTACGAGCAGTACTTC TRBD1 TRBJ2-7 TRBV9 once
CASSADRVSGYTF TGTGCCAGTAGTGCGGACAGGGTATCGGGCTACACCTTC TRBD1 TRBJ1-2 TRBV19 -
CASNSYEQYF TGTGCCAGCAACAGCTACGAGCAGTACTTC - TRBJ2-7 TRBV2 -
CSSGLNNEQFF TGCAGCTCTGGACTCAACAATGAGCAGTTCTTC - TRBJ2-1 TRBV29-1 -
CASSLGGSTYEQYF TGTGCCAGCAGTTTAGGGGGCAGTACCTACGAGCAGTACTTC - TRBJ2-7 TRBV27 -
CASVQGAGTEAFF TGTGCCAGCGTACAGGGGGCGGGCACTGAAGCTTTCTTT TRBD1 TRBJ1-1 TRBV6-5 -
CASNGLAGHNEQFF TGTGCCAGCAATGGACTAGCGGGCCACAATGAGCAGTTCTTC TRBD2 TRBJ2-1 TRBV6-5 -
CASSESRVNEKLFF TGTGCCAGCAGTGAGAGCCGGGTTAATGAAAAACTGTTTTTT - TRBJ1-4 TRBV25-1 -
CASSLNTGVDNEQFF TGCGCCAGCAGCTTGAATACAGGGGTTGATAATGAGCAGTTCTTC TRBD1 TRBJ2-1 TRBV5-1 -
CAWQTENDQPQHF TGTGCCTGGCAGACAGAGAACGATCAGCCCCAGCATTTT - TRBJ1-5 TRBV30 few
CASSLLGLAGTANYEQFF TGTGCCAGCAGCTTACTGGGACTAGCGGGTACCGCTAACTATGAGCAGTTCTTC TRBD2 TRBJ2-1 TRBV7-9 -
CASSPGTGRTDTQYF TGTGCCAGCAGCCCCGGGACAGGGAGAACAGATACGCAGTATTTT TRBD1 TRBJ2-3 TRBV5-6 -
CASSGARGRETADTQYF TGTGCCAGCAGCGGGGCTCGTGGGCGGGAGACAGCAGATACGCAGTATTTT TRBD2 TRBJ2-3 TRBV9 -
CASSDASGQETQYF TGTGCCAGCAGCGACGCTAGCGGTCAAGAGACCCAGTACTTC TRBD2 TRBJ2-5 TRBV9 -
CATSSLGLAGGETQYF TGTGCCACCAGCAGCCTGGGACTAGCGGGAGGAGAGACCCAGTACTTC TRBD2 TRBJ2-5 TRBV15 once
CASSLPAGGPYNEQFF TGCGCCAGCAGCTTACCAGCGGGAGGACCCTACAATGAGCAGTTCTTC TRBD2 TRBJ2-1 TRBV5-1 -
CATGTGDPYEQYF TGTGCCACCGGGACAGGGGATCCCTACGAGCAGTACTTC TRBD1 TRBJ2-7 TRBV15 medium-sized
CASSQVEGRYNEQFF TGCGCCAGCAGCCAAGTGGAGGGCCGCTACAATGAGCAGTTCTTC - TRBJ2-1 TRBV4-1 -
CASSQARRRIGELFF TGTGCCAGCAGCCAAGCCCGGAGACGCATCGGGGAGCTGTTTTTT - TRBJ2-2 TRBV7-8 -
CAWGRGTGGYNEQFF TGTGCCTGGGGGAGGGGGACAGGGGGCTACAATGAGCAGTTCTTC TRBD1 TRBJ2-1 TRBV30 -
CASSSQGSIRPDTQYF TGTGCCAGCAGCTCCCAGGGCTCCATCCGTCCGGATACGCAGTATTTT - TRBJ2-3 TRBV7-2 -
CAWTRSAGANTEAFF TGTGCCTGGACCCGAAGCGCAGGGGCAAACACTGAAGCTTTCTTT - TRBJ1-1 TRBV30 -
CASSPLQGAISYEQYF TGTGCCAGCTCACCACTTCAGGGGGCTATTTCCTACGAGCAGTACTTC TRBD1 TRBJ2-7 TRBV18 -
CASRERPSGRDEQYF TGTGCCAGCAGGGAAAGACCGAGCGGGAGGGACGAGCAGTACTTC TRBD2 TRBJ2-7 TRBV27 -
CASSISSLKNQPQHF TGTGCCAGTAGTATATCGTCCCTAAAGAATCAGCCCCAGCATTTT - TRBJ1-5 TRBV19 once
CASSPTRETQYF TGTGCCAGCAGTCCGACTAGGGAGACCCAGTACTTC - TRBJ2-5 TRBV6-5 -
CASSSGLDPEQFF TGTGCCAGCAGCTCAGGATTAGATCCTGAGCAGTTCTTC - TRBJ2-1 TRBV13 -
CASSIGATSPYNEQFF TGTGCCAGTAGTATCGGGGCCACTAGCCCCTACAATGAGCAGTTCTTC - TRBJ2-1 TRBV19 -
CSVGGVDDRELFF TGCAGCGTTGGCGGAGTAGACGACCGGGAGCTGTTTTTT - TRBJ2-2 TRBV29-1 -
CASSKTGPYEQYF TGCGCCAGCAGCAAGACAGGGCCCTACGAGCAGTACTTC TRBD1 TRBJ2-7 TRBV5-1 -
CASPPPPRGISGNTIYF TGTGCAAGCCCCCCTCCCCCGCGGGGAATCTCTGGAAACACCATATATTTT - TRBJ1-3 TRBV12-2 -
CASSPRLAGGNEQFF TGTGCCAGCAGCCCCCGACTAGCGGGAGGGAATGAGCAGTTCTTC TRBD2 TRBJ2-1 TRBV7-3 -
CASSLAGVGEQFF TGTGCCAGCAGCTTAGCCGGGGTGGGCGAGCAGTTCTTC - TRBJ2-1 TRBV7-9 -
CSALESSKFF TGCAGTGCGCTCGAGAGTAGCAAGTTCTTC - TRBJ2-1 TRBV20-1 -
CASSVDPAGNYEQYF TGTGCCAGCAGCGTAGATCCAGCGGGGAACTACGAGCAGTACTTC TRBD2 TRBJ2-7 TRBV9 once
CASTDRGTYGYEQYF TGTGCCAGCACCGACCGGGGGACCTACGGCTACGAGCAGTACTTC - TRBJ2-7 TRBV6-4 -
CASSPRQGKRTEAFF TGTGCCAGCAGCCCCCGACAGGGGAAAAGAACTGAAGCTTTCTTT TRBD1 TRBJ1-1 TRBV13 -
CASSPRRDRRISEQYF TGTGCCAGCAGCCCCAGACGGGACAGACGAATCAGCGAGCAGTACTTC TRBD1 TRBJ2-7 TRBV9 -
CASRQGGTDTQYF TGTGCCAGCAGGCAGGGGGGCACAGATACGCAGTATTTT TRBD1 TRBJ2-3 TRBV6-5 once
CASSAAGWVDREKGNYGYTF TGTGCCAGCAGCGCCGCAGGTTGGGTGGACAGGGAGAAGGGTAACTATGGCTACACCTTC TRBD1 TRBJ1-2 TRBV13 -
CATVREPSGRYYNEQFF TGTGCCACCGTCCGTGAGCCGAGCGGGAGGTACTACAATGAGCAGTTCTTC TRBD2 TRBJ2-1 TRBV28 -
CASSPGQGLFGYTF TGCGCCAGCAGCCCCGGACAGGGGCTATTTGGCTACACCTTC TRBD1 TRBJ1-2 TRBV5-1 -
CASRGKGTGAQPQHF TGTGCCAGCAGGGGGAAGGGGACAGGCGCTCAGCCCCAGCATTTT TRBD1 TRBJ1-5 TRBV6-5 -
CASSAGTVHTYEQYF TGTGCCAGCAGCGCCGGGACAGTCCATACCTACGAGCAGTACTTC TRBD1 TRBJ2-7 TRBV6-1 few
CASSLRLAGTDTQYF TGTGCCAGCAGCTTAAGGCTAGCGGGCACAGATACGCAGTATTTT TRBD2 TRBJ2-3 TRBV7-3 -
CASSYRPAGNQPQHF TGTGCCAGCAGTTACCGGCCGGCGGGCAATCAGCCCCAGCATTTT - TRBJ1-5 TRBV27 -
CASSPRASGAYEQYF TGTGCCAGCAGTCCTAGGGCTAGCGGAGCCTACGAGCAGTACTTC TRBD2 TRBJ2-7 TRBV25-1 once
CASSLRLAISDTQYF TGTGCCAGCAGCTTGAGACTAGCAATCTCAGATACGCAGTATTTT TRBD2 TRBJ2-3 TRBV5-4 -
CASSVGIAASTDTQYF TGTGCCAGCAGCGTAGGAATTGCGGCGAGCACAGATACGCAGTATTTT - TRBJ2-3 TRBV9 -
CASSLQGNYGYTF TGTGCCAGCAGCTTACAGGGGAACTATGGCTACACCTTC - TRBJ1-2 TRBV7-2 -
CASRDLGTSRDTQYF TGTGCCAGCAGAGATCTGGGGACTAGCAGGGATACGCAGTATTTT TRBD2 TRBJ2-3 TRBV6-1 -
CASGAGDEQYF TGCGCCAGCGGGGCGGGGGACGAGCAGTACTTC TRBD2 TRBJ2-7 TRBV5-1 -
CASSLGRLDTDTQYF TGTGCCAGCAGCTTAGGGAGACTGGACACAGATACGCAGTATTTT - TRBJ2-3 TRBV5-4 few
CASSQVLAGSNEQFF TGCGCCAGCAGCCAAGTGCTAGCGGGGAGCAATGAGCAGTTCTTC TRBD2 TRBJ2-1 TRBV4-3 -
CATSSSETDTQYF TGTGCCACCAGCAGTAGCGAAACAGATACGCAGTATTTT - TRBJ2-3 TRBV15 -